This T cell receptor beta chain is from a study of cytomegalovirus exposure and HLA in healthy donors (dated by TCRdb to about 2017). Notes on the research overall: A later analysis indicated that the 90 to 150 validation repertoires were generated on the platform also employed for the approximately 700 repertoires of the first cohort. The study aimed to test whether signatures of past pathogen exposure could be identified by cataloging public T cell receptors. Along with the roughly 670-subject first cohort, a separate validation cohort of over 90 different subjects was used. To predict cytomegalovirus infection status, the study brought together high-throughput TCR immunosequencing, statistical association of individual TCRs with disease status, and machine learning. Study-level results and caveats: The study gave a list of 150 to 200 TCR beta chains associated with cytomegalovirus. A later analysis had no HLA typing for the validation cohort, so co-occurrence there was scored across all 130 or so repertoires. Three of the identified cytomegalovirus-associated TCR beta chains were confirmed in vitro to be specific for cytomegalovirus antigens. The authors suggested that the approach could potentially be generalized to other disease states and immunological phenotypes. Subsequent analysis determined that TCRs grouped into clusters in the first cohort also showed a tendency toward co-occurrence across the approximately 110 validation repertoires, and 90% to 95% of cluster scores exceeded 0. In both the original and validation cohorts, the classifier was reported to diagnose cytomegalovirus status with high specificity and sensitivity. Across donors, most TCR sequences were observed very rarely, whereas some public TCRs were present in many individuals.

On this clone itself: The antigen it recognizes is unknown. No base qualities exist here, and no much larger clone lies one base off it.

The donors were included in the validation cohort of roughly 120 subjects, a group kept apart from the roughly 700-subject first cohort. Receptor libraries were prepared by the immunoSEQ multiplex PCR assay. On the study's bioinformatics: A statistical classification framework was built to diagnose cytomegalovirus status from the catalog of TCR beta chain sequences. TCRdb took this table from immuneACCESS and kept in-frame rearrangements with V and J called. Such tables lack part of the clones; where checked against another copy, unresolved V genes explain under half of the gap, and the rest is unexplained. V and J calls plus clone size are reproduced from that table; the DNA served to infer D and trimming. A total of more than 85,000 clones appear in this sample, 88% of them only once. The ten largest clonotypes hold more than 2% of the sample. The junction shows trimming of 0 bases on V and 11 bases on J, plus 14 bases between the germline ends. The germline V gene (reference sequence) specifies SGHNT as CDR1 and YYREEE as CDR2. The CDR3 numbers 14 residues from cysteine through phenylalanine. Here the CDR3 DNA is all that survives: 42 bases in frame from base 1.

What was sequenced was PBMCs. This sequence originates from a woman in her late teens or twenties in good health and CMV-seronegative. Here the chain combines TRBV5-4 and TRBJ1-4; TRBD1 might be the D gene, on 6 matching bases. CDR3 region: CASSLGPGVGKLFF. The nucleotide sequence is given as TGTGCCAGCAGCTTGGGGCCAGGGGTGGGGAAACTGTTTTTT.